This T cell receptor (beta chain) was found in a study of somatic mutations in cytotoxic T cells in rheumatoid arthritis. Study-level information: Selected T-cell populations stained with V beta antibodies were isolated by flow sorting to nearly 100% purity; these included V beta1+ cells subjected to TCRB sequencing.

Germline-derived CDR1 and CDR2 are SGDLS and YYNGEE. The CDR3 is made up of 17 amino acids. The junction had 17 bases not matched to a gene; V was cut back by 5 bases and J by 4 bases. Original processing notes: Among patient CD8+ clones larger than 1%, matches to published virus-specific TCRB sequences were rare. Only in-frame clones appear in the TCRdb table, and some are missing; sequencing was by immunoSEQ multiplex PCR. That table furnishes V, J and clone size, whereas the DNA furnished D and trimming. The sample holds about 30,000 clones, approximately 78% seen once. Study-wide points: There were about an eighth of the 65 patients in whom the largest CD8+ clone exceeded 20% of CD8+ cells.

A remark on this clone: As yet, its antigen is unknown.

Sequencing was carried out using CD8+ T cells sorted from blood. The sequence was collected from an adult with rheumatoid arthritis. The rearrangement links TRBV9 to TRBJ1-2; the match to TRBD1 covers 7 bases. CDR3 region: CASSANMLGQSFYGYTF. The CDR3 bases are TGTGCCAGCAGTGCTAATATGTTGGGACAGTCCTTCTATGGCTACACCTTC.